This TCR beta chain derives from a study of T cells after posttransplantation cyclophosphamide. Treatment was busulfan-fludarabine conditioning, a marrow graft, and cyclophosphamide on days +3 and +4. This clone has a count of ten or more. Its cognate antigen is unknown. Study-wide results and limits: Donor-recipient repertoire similarity was low at 1-2 months, rising over year one. Recipient CMV seropositivity and CMV reactivation strongly tracked TRB clonality. Skin or GI-infiltrating T cells shared few TRB sequences with blood.

The method was immunoSEQ multiplex PCR; TCRdb's version includes in-frame clones alone and lacks a portion of them. The record shows roughly 10,000 clones for this sample, with no singletons present. The V gene lost 2 bases and the J gene lost 3 bases, with 14 bases spanning the gap. Looked up from germline, CDR1 is MNHEY and CDR2 is SMNVEV (reference sequence). The CDR3 covers 16 residues. The receptor was isolated from a male patient aged 50 to 59 who received an allogeneic stem cell transplant from a related donor and was CMV-positive. The graft donor may account for some of the T cells. The chain carries TRBV27 and TRBJ1-5, with no clear D. Sequenced here: PBMCs, sampled around 370 days after allogeneic stem cell transplant with posttransplant cyclophosphamide. The CDR3 nucleotides read TGTGCCAGCAGTTTACGGGGTGCGGGGTTCAATCAGCCCCAGCATTTT. Translated: CASSLRGAGFNQPQHF.